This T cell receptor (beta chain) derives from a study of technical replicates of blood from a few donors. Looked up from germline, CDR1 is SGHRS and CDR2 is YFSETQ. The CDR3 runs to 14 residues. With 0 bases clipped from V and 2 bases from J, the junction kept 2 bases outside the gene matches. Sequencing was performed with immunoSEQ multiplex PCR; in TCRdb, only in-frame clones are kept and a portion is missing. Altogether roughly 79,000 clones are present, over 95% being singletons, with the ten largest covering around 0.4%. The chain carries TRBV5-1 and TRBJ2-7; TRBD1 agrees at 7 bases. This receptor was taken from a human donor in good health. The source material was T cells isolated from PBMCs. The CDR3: CASSLDRGTYEQYF. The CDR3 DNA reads TGCGCCAGCAGCTTGGACAGGGGCACCTACGAGCAGTACTTC.